The 11 T cell receptor beta chains in this list originate from one sample, sequenced in a study of T cell changes during pregnancy in multiple sclerosis. Data came from immunoSEQ multiplex PCR; TCRdb stores just in-frame clones and leaves some out. The data show tens of thousands of clones, with just over 90% seen just once and around 3.7% held by the top ten. Material: CD8+ T cells from peripheral blood mononuclear cells, obtained in the second trimester of pregnancy. These receptors were obtained from a female donor with multiple sclerosis, enrolled in a pregnancy study.

The chain combines TRBV6-5 with TRBJ2-2, with D unclear. Between the trimmed V and J ends, which lost 0 bases and 5 bases, there was a span of 10 bases. This CDR3 contains 15 residues. CDR1 and CDR2 (germline): MNHEY, SVGAGI. The CDR3, as DNA: TGTGCCAGCAGTTACTCGTCCAGGTGGACCGGGGAGCTGTTTTTT. Translating gives CASSYSSRWTGELFF.

CDR3 sequence: CASSFEPQDNEQFF. The CDR3 DNA reads as TGTGCCAGCAGCTTCGAGCCCCAAGACAATGAGCAGTTCTTC. The rearrangement uses TRBV7-3 and TRBJ2-1; D not resolved. The CDR3 contains 14 residues. V was clipped by 3 bases and J by 5 bases, with 11 bases between them. The germline V gene has CDR1 SGHTA and CDR2 FQGTGA.

The CDR3 is CASRWTSGPWEQFF. CDR3 bases: TGTGCCAGCAGATGGACTAGCGGCCCGTGGGAGCAGTTCTTC. This chain links TRBV7-9 with TRBJ2-1; 10 bases are shared with TRBD2. CDR1 is SEHNR, CDR2 FQNEAQ, per germline (reference sequence). The CDR3 consists of 14 residues. Germline trimming cut 6 bases from V and 10 bases from J; bases unmatched to any gene: 9.

This clone was detected only once. This chain links TRBV25-1 with TRBJ2-5, with D unclear. The CDR3 extends over 13 amino acids. From germline, CDR1 is MGHDK and CDR2 SYGVNS. The V and J ends lost 1 base and 2 bases respectively, with 5 bases between them. The CDR3 nucleotides are TGTGCCAGCAGTGAATTACTTCAAGAGACCCAGTACTTC. Protein: CASSELLQETQYF.

The V and J genes are TRBV29-1 and TRBJ1-2; D is unclear. The CDR3 sequence is 12 residues long. Germline V lookup: CDR1 SQVTM, CDR2 ANQGSEA. V was cut by 5 bases and J by 2 bases, with 9 bases left in between. CDR3 sequence (DNA): TGCAGCGTTCTCCCGGAGAACTATGGCTACACCTTC. Translating gives CSVLPENYGYTF. The whole variable domain, filled in from reference TRBV29-1 and TRBJ1-2, reads SAVISQKPSRDICQRGTSLTIQCQVDSQVTMMFWYRQQPGQSLTLIATANQGSEATYESGFVIDKFPISRPNLTFSTLTVSNMSPEDSSIYLCSVLPENYGYTFGSGTRLTVV.

The chain employs TRBV2 and TRBJ2-7; the D gene is possibly TRBD2 (5 bases). Germline V lookup: CDR1 SNHLY, CDR2 FYNNEI. V shed 2 bases and J shed 3 bases, with 8 bases lying between them. CDR3 length: 13 amino acids. Here the CDR3 reads CASSELRVYEQYF. The CDR3 DNA is TGTGCCAGCAGTGAACTGAGGGTCTACGAGCAGTACTTC.

This chain connects TRBV5-1 to TRBJ2-3; 11 bases agree with TRBD2. Unmatched junction bases numbered 2, after V lost 0 bases and J lost 5 bases. The CDR3 runs 15 residues. The germline V gene has CDR1 SGHRS and CDR2 YFSETQ. CDR3 nucleotide sequence: TGCGCCAGCAGCTTGGAGGGGACTAGCGGAGATACGCAGTATTTT. Protein sequence: CASSLEGTSGDTQYF.

V usage is TRBV7-9 and J usage is TRBJ1-2, with unresolved D. Germline CDR1 is SEHNR and CDR2 is FQNEAQ (reference sequence). V was shortened by 5 bases and J by 5 bases, with 15 bases between the two germline ends. This CDR3 region has 14 residues. The CDR3, as DNA: TGTGCCAGCAGCCATATTAACACAGAGTATGGCTACACCTTC. Residues: CASSHINTEYGYTF.

The V gene is TRBV9, the J gene TRBJ2-1; 9 bases match TRBD2. The ends lost 0 bases at V and 0 bases at J; junction bases unmatched: 13. CDR3 size: 20 residues. Per the germline V gene, CDR1 is SGDLS and CDR2 is YYNGEE. The CDR3 nucleotides are TGTGCCAGCAGCGTAGCTCGGGATAGACTAGCGGAGAGCTCCTACAATGAGCAGTTCTTC. Translated: CASSVARDRLAESSYNEQFF.

The J gene is TRBJ1-2, the V gene TRBV29-1, with 8 bases aligning to TRBD1. The length of the CDR3 is 13 residues. Germline CDR1 is SQVTM and CDR2 is ANQGSEA. V was clipped by 6 bases and J by 4 bases; unmatched bases: 7. CDR3 amino acids: CSVTTGASYGYTF. The CDR3 region has the DNA TGCAGCGTGACGACAGGGGCGAGCTATGGCTACACCTTC. The full variable domain, completed using reference TRBV29-1 and TRBJ1-2, is SAVISQKPSRDICQRGTSLTIQCQVDSQVTMMFWYRQQPGQSLTLIATANQGSEATYESGFVIDKFPISRPNLTFSTLTVSNMSPEDSSIYLCSVTTGASYGYTFGSGTRLTVV.

V usage is TRBV4-1 and J usage is TRBJ1-2, with 10 bases that match TRBD1. The CDR3 extends over 16 amino acids. With V trimmed by 2 bases and J by 8 bases, 11 bases remained unmatched. Germline lookup yields CDR1 MGHRA and CDR2 YSYEKL. As DNA, the CDR3 is TGCGCCAGCAGCCAACCCAGACAGGGGGCCCTCGGGGGCTACACCTTC. Its translation is CASSQPRQGALGGYTF.